Each of the 13 T cell receptor beta chains below was sequenced from the same sample in a study of T-cell reconstitution after alpha-beta-depleted transplantation in children. Unique molecular identifiers were incorporated into the prepared TCRbeta library. TCRdb redid the calling of the PCR reads with MiXCR, one entry per CDR3 protein. The table lists around 270,000 distinct CDR3 sequences, roughly 7.8% of them singletons. Their cognate antigens are unknown. Regarding the study as a whole: When one year had passed after transplant, most T-cell counts and diversity came from newly produced T cells.

The sample here was peripheral blood, taken 360 days after TCRalphabeta/CD19-depleted stem cell transplant. All receptors come from a female patient aged 2 to 10 who had a stem cell transplant for Fanconi anemia, so the T cells may come from the graft donor.

This clonotype showed up just a few times. The gene calls are TRBV4-3 and TRBJ2-5; TRBD1 matches 8 bases. The junction had 4 bases not matched to a gene; V was cut back by 2 bases and J by 2 bases. This CDR3 is 15 amino acids long. In germline, CDR1 is LGHNA, CDR2 YSLEER. In DNA, the CDR3 is TGCGCCAGCAGCCAATCGACAGGGGTTCAAGAGACCCAGTACTTC. Its protein product is CASSQSTGVQETQYF.

This clonotype has at least ten counts. The chain recombines TRBV12-3 or TRBV12-4 with TRBJ2-3; no reliable D call. This CDR3 comprises 11 residues. Deletions cut 3 bases from V and 6 bases from J, with 4 bases between. CDR3 loop: CASSFRDTQYF. CDR3 DNA: TGTGCCAGCAGTTTCCGTGATACGCAGTATTTT.

The rearrangement joins TRBV27 to TRBJ1-4; 12 nucleotides align to TRBD1. The CDR3 extends over 15 amino acids. Germline CDR1 and CDR2: MNHEY and SMNVEV (reference sequence). J lost 8 bases, V lost 5 bases, and 6 bases had no gene match. CDR3 bases: TGTGCCAGCAGTCATGGGACAGGGGGCATAGAAAAACTGTTTTTT. This sequence encodes CASSHGTGGIEKLFF.

This clonotype appeared many times. The rearrangement joins TRBV5-1 to TRBJ2-1, with 12 bases aligning to TRBD2. CDR3 length: 17 amino acids. The V and J ends lost 0 bases and 6 bases, in that order; junction bases with no gene match: 7. Per the germline V gene, CDR1 is SGHRS and CDR2 is YFSETQ. The CDR3 here is CASSLAALAGGLNEQFF. The DNA for the CDR3 is TGCGCCAGCAGCTTGGCCGCTCTAGCGGGAGGGCTCAATGAGCAGTTCTTC.

The rearrangement links TRBV6-2 or TRBV6-3 to TRBJ2-2, with TRBD1 identical over 7 bases. Trimming removed 4 bases from V and 3 bases from J; junction bases left unmatched: 5. This CDR3 spans 15 amino acids. Looked up from germline, CDR1 is MNHEY and CDR2 is SVGEGT. CDR3 coding DNA: TGTGCCAGCAGTTCGGGACAGATTTACACCGGGGAGCTGTTTTTT. Translating gives CASSSGQIYTGELFF.

The table lists this clonotype with many counts. This CDR3 is CATSGGSGSGYNEQFF. Here the CDR3 DNA reads TGTGCCACCAGTGGTGGTAGCGGGAGTGGGTACAATGAGCAGTTCTTC. The V call is TRBV24-1, the J call TRBJ2-1; TRBD2 aligns across 9 bases. This CDR3 is built from 16 residues. Per the germline V gene, CDR1 is KGHDR and CDR2 is SFDVKD. V shed 5 bases, J shed 4 bases, and the junction held 8 bases outside the gene matches.

The rearrangement uses TRBV5-1 and TRBJ1-2; TRBD1 might be the D (5 bases). The V gene's germline CDR1 is SGHRS and CDR2 YFSETQ. The CDR3 has 13 residues. The V end was cut by 3 bases, the J end by 4 bases, with 10 bases between. CDR3 region: CASSSDGTYGYTF. The DNA of the CDR3 is TGCGCCAGCAGCTCGGACGGGACCTATGGCTACACCTTC.

In this sample, this clonotype turned up a few times. DNA of the CDR3: TGTGCCAGCACTTGGCGGCAGGTTGACTACGAGCAGTACTTC. Translating gives CASTWRQVDYEQYF. The chain employs TRBV2 and TRBJ2-7; D uncertain. Trimming cost V 7 bases and J 3 bases, with 16 bases left between them. CDR1 is SNHLY, CDR2 FYNNEI, per germline. The CDR3 loop spans 14 amino acids.

V usage is TRBV2 and J usage is TRBJ2-3; D might be TRBD1 or TRBD2, each matching 5 bases. Trimming removed 7 bases from V and 5 bases from J, with 13 bases in between. The CDR3 is made up of 13 amino acids. Germline CDR1 is SNHLY and CDR2 is FYNNEI. The CDR3 loop reads CASISPGGDTQYF. The CDR3 region has the DNA TGTGCCAGCATCTCCCCTGGGGGAGATACGCAGTATTTT.

This clonotype was counted ten times or more. V and J are TRBV20-1 and TRBJ1-4; unclear D gene. The CDR3 runs to 11 residues. Trimming took off 4 bases at V and 10 bases at J, with 10 bases between the two ends. Germline-derived CDR1 and CDR2 are DFQATT and SNEGSKA (reference sequence). The CDR3 DNA is TGCAGTGCTATGAGAGCCGGAAAACTGTTTTTT. As protein: CSAMRAGKLFF.

This clonotype was recorded a few times. The chain has TRBV28 and TRBJ1-2; 7 bases map to TRBD1. This CDR3 is 13 amino acids long. Germline CDR1 reads MDHEN; CDR2 reads SYDVKM. The ends lost 6 bases at V and 4 bases at J; junction bases unmatched: 5. In DNA, the CDR3 is TGTGCCAGCAGATCACAGGGGACCTATGGCTACACCTTC. Translated, it gives CASRSQGTYGYTF.

This clonotype was seen many times. The V gene is TRBV6-6, the J gene TRBJ1-2, with TRBD1 as a possible D gene (6 bases). This CDR3 is built from 16 residues. CDR1 is MNHNY and CDR2 is SVGAGI in the germline V gene (reference sequence). V shed 6 bases and J shed 5 bases, with 22 bases lying between them. In DNA form, the CDR3 reads TGTGCCAGCAGAGTACTCACCATGACAGGATTGTATGGCTACACCTTC. Amino acid sequence: CASRVLTMTGLYGYTF.

This sequence joins TRBV25-1 and TRBJ1-6, with 10 nucleotides matching TRBD1. The CDR3 sequence is 15 residues long. V was pared by 6 bases and J by 6 bases, with 5 bases of the junction left unmatched. From germline, CDR1 is MGHDK and CDR2 SYGVNS. For the CDR3, the DNA is TGTGCCAGCAGAGACAGGGGGCTCGGTAATTCACCCCTCCACTTT. Translation gives CASRDRGLGNSPLHF.